This is a list of T cell receptor beta chains from one sample in a study of T cell repertoires in cytomegalovirus infection. TCRdb recomputed calls from the reads with MiXCR, one row per CDR3 protein. The sample contains hundreds of thousands of distinct CDR3 sequences, roughly 24% of which appear only once. Sequencing was performed on CD8+ T cells from PBMCs. The receptors originated from a human donor in good health (CMV status not recorded). Some clones in this sample may be carry-over from other donors' samples. CDR3s include the opening cysteine and the closing phenylalanine or tryptophan. Each record gives: CDR3 protein, CDR3 DNA, clone size, J gene, CDR3 length, D gene, V gene. D genes are given only for firm matches. Not every row has a clone size; where given, it reads once, few, many or a size class.

cdr3_aa: CASSSDRGGGELFF
cdr3_nt: TGTGCCAGCAGCTCTGACAGGGGTGGCGGGGAGCTGTTTTTT
clone_size: many
j_call: TRBJ2-2
cdr3_length: 14
d_call: TRBD1
v_call: TRBV11-3

cdr3_aa: CASSSLARVGVNSPLHF
cdr3_nt: TGTGCCAGCAGTTCCCTGGCCAGGGTGGGGGTTAATTCACCCCTCCACTTT
clone_size: many
j_call: TRBJ1-6
cdr3_length: 17
d_call: .
v_call: TRBV28

cdr3_aa: CASSSWTGSEQYF
cdr3_nt: TGTGCCAGCAGTTCGTGGACAGGGAGCGAGCAGTACTTC
clone_size: .
j_call: TRBJ2-7
cdr3_length: 13
d_call: TRBD1
v_call: TRBV27

cdr3_aa: CASSLGPRGGNTGELFF
cdr3_nt: TGTGCCAGCAGCTTAGGCCCCCGCGGGGGGAACACCGGGGAGCTGTTTTTT
clone_size: many
j_call: TRBJ2-2
cdr3_length: 17
d_call: TRBD2
v_call: TRBV7-8

cdr3_aa: CSARRRGQETQYF
cdr3_nt: TGCAGTGCTAGAAGACGGGGGCAAGAGACCCAGTACTTC
clone_size: .
j_call: TRBJ2-5
cdr3_length: 13
d_call: .
v_call: TRBV20-1

cdr3_aa: CASSYRAGTDTQYF
cdr3_nt: TGTGCCAGCAGTTACCGTGCAGGCACAGATACGCAGTATTTT
clone_size: few
j_call: TRBJ2-3
cdr3_length: 14
d_call: .
v_call: TRBV12-3/TRBV12-4

cdr3_aa: CASSLEPGQESSYNEQFF
cdr3_nt: TGTGCCAGCAGCTTAGAGCCGGGGCAAGAGTCCTCCTACAATGAGCAGTTCTTC
clone_size: few
j_call: TRBJ2-1
cdr3_length: 18
d_call: .
v_call: TRBV7-9

cdr3_aa: CSVELRYGYTF
cdr3_nt: TGCAGCGTTGAATTGCGCTATGGCTACACCTTC
clone_size: .
j_call: TRBJ1-2
cdr3_length: 11
d_call: .
v_call: TRBV29-1

cdr3_aa: CASSVGQVNTEAFF
cdr3_nt: TGTGCCAGCAGCGTTGGCCAGGTGAACACTGAAGCTTTCTTT
clone_size: .
j_call: TRBJ1-1
cdr3_length: 14
d_call: .
v_call: TRBV9

cdr3_aa: CASRMTDTQYF
cdr3_nt: TGTGCCAGCAGGATGACAGATACGCAGTATTTT
clone_size: many
j_call: TRBJ2-3
cdr3_length: 11
d_call: .
v_call: TRBV28

cdr3_aa: CSVGNQGRAGYTF
cdr3_nt: TGCAGCGTTGGGAACCAGGGCAGGGCGGGCTACACCTTC
clone_size: .
j_call: TRBJ1-2
cdr3_length: 13
d_call: .
v_call: TRBV29-1

cdr3_aa: CASSSTVNNQPQHF
cdr3_nt: TGTGCCAGCAGCTCCACAGTGAACAATCAGCCCCAGCATTTT
clone_size: once
j_call: TRBJ1-5
cdr3_length: 14
d_call: .
v_call: TRBV7-9

cdr3_aa: CASSLVGFITEAFF
cdr3_nt: TGTGCCAGCAGTTTAGTAGGGTTCATCACTGAAGCTTTCTTT
clone_size: many
j_call: TRBJ1-1
cdr3_length: 14
d_call: .
v_call: TRBV12-3/TRBV12-4

cdr3_aa: CSALPRPWDRGRVKLFF
cdr3_nt: TGCAGTGCTTTACCTAGACCGTGGGACAGGGGGCGAGTAAAACTGTTTTTT
clone_size: many
j_call: TRBJ1-4
cdr3_length: 17
d_call: TRBD1
v_call: TRBV20-1

cdr3_aa: CASSQVDRRPDTQYF
cdr3_nt: TGTGCCAGCAGCCAGGTAGATAGGCGACCAGATACGCAGTATTTT
clone_size: few
j_call: TRBJ2-3
cdr3_length: 15
d_call: .
v_call: TRBV14

cdr3_aa: CASSQDRGLPTGELFF
cdr3_nt: TGTGCCAGCAGCCAAGATCGGGGACTACCAACCGGGGAGCTGTTTTTT
clone_size: .
j_call: TRBJ2-2
cdr3_length: 16
d_call: TRBD2
v_call: TRBV4-2

cdr3_aa: CASSGGGEQYF
cdr3_nt: TGTGCCAGTAGCGGGGGCGGTGAGCAGTACTTC
clone_size: .
j_call: TRBJ2-7
cdr3_length: 11
d_call: .
v_call: TRBV19

cdr3_aa: CASSQESEINEKLFF
cdr3_nt: TGCGCCAGCAGCCAAGAATCGGAGATTAATGAAAAACTGTTTTTT
clone_size: few
j_call: TRBJ1-4
cdr3_length: 15
d_call: .
v_call: TRBV4-3

cdr3_aa: CASSSARGQESPLHF
cdr3_nt: TGTGCCAGCAGCTCCGCTCGGGGGCAGGAATCACCCCTCCACTTT
clone_size: few
j_call: TRBJ1-6
cdr3_length: 15
d_call: .
v_call: TRBV7-6